This TCR beta chain was found in a study of breast tumors, draining lymph nodes, adjacent tissues (TCRdb year 2016). The study in broad terms: The study compared TCR beta repertoires across tumor, adjacent nontumor tissue and axillary lymph nodes from breast cancer patients. The study was designed to assess the relationships and possible T-cell exchange between tumor, surrounding tissue and draining lymph node repertoires in human breast cancer. What the authors observed across the whole study: The study presented the conclusion that tumor T cells originate in lymph nodes as consistent with a hypothesis, not as something directly demonstrated. In luminal-like breast cancer, tumor and nontumor tissue repertoires resembled each other significantly more than in basal-like breast cancer. Tumor T-cell repertoires showed less diversity than lymph node repertoires and more diversity than nontumor tissue repertoires, and tumor T-cell repertoires showed preferential V and J gene usage. The data were considered consistent with the idea that most tumor T cells come from the lymph node and then expand in tumor tissue.

Details on this clonotype: The antigen it binds to is not known. No much larger clone exists at a distance of one base, and base qualities are not known.

Sequencing was performed on an Illumina HiSeq 2000. Multiplex PCR amplification was used to build the TCR beta chain libraries. The amplified TCR beta chain products were analyzed by high-throughput sequencing. TCRdb trimmed public reads at Q25 via fastp, called clones via MiXCR and kept in-frame beta chains. Each record represents a unique CDR3 protein, reported with the most common genes and DNA among its rows. The sample profile shows about 60,000 distinct CDR3 sequences; 45% to 60% of them were found once. Approximately 18% of the sample belongs to the ten largest clones. CDR3 length: 12 amino acids, cysteine to phenylalanine. The sequence is cut down to CDR3 DNA, 36 bases in frame from base 1. V and J lose 7 bases and 2 bases, and a span of 11 bases separates them. Looking up the germline V gene (reference sequence) yields CDR1 DFQATT and CDR2 SNEGSKA.

Rearrangement joined TRBV20-1 to TRBJ2-5; no D segment can be confidently identified. The receptor was derived from a female donor with breast cancer. Some clones in this sample may be carry-over from other donors' samples. Input material: breast tumor tissue. The DNA sequence is given as TGCAGTGTAGGGCGCATACAAGAGACCCAGTACTTC. It encodes CSVGRIQETQYF.